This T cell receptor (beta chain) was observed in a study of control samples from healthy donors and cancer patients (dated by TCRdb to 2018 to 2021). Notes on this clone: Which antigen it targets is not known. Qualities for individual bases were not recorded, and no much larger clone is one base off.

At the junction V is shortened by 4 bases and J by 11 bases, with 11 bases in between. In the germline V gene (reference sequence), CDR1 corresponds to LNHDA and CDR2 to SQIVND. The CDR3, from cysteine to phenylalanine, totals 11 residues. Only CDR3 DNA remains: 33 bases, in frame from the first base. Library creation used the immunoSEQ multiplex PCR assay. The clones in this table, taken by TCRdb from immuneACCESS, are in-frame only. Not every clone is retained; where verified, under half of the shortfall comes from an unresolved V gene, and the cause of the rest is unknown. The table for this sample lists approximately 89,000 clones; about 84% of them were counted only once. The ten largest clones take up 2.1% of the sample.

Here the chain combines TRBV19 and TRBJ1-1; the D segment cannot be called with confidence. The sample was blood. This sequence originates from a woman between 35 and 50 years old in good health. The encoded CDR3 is CASSNGRSAFF. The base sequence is TGTGCCAGTAGTAACGGCAGGAGTGCTTTCTTT. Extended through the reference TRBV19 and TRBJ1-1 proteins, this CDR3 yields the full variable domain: DGGITQSPKYLFRKEGQNVTLSCEQNLNHDAMYWYRQDPGQGLRLIYYSQIVNDFQKGDIAEGYSVSREKKESFPLTVTSAQKNPTAFYLCASSNGRSAFFGQGTRLTVV.